The entry below gives a single T cell receptor (beta chain) sequence along with its context. Followed over time, Seattle patients had been enrolled while infection was active. The CDR3 consists of 16 residues. Trimming stripped 5 bases from V and 6 bases from J, with 21 bases between. Germline V lookup: CDR1 ENHRY, CDR2 SYGVKD. The source of the sample is a study of blood T cell repertoires in COVID-19. Study at large: Donors in the United States, Italy and Spain gave samples during acute or convalescent COVID-19. Sample material is recorded as cDNA or gDNA derived from T cells, B-cell-depleted T cells, or PBMCs.

Per the original methods: By means of reference gene primer amplification, nucleated cell counts were estimated. This table comes from immunoSEQ multiplex PCR, and its TCRdb copy is limited to in-frame clones, with some not included. V, J and clone size reflect that table, while D and trimming were determined from the DNA. In the table there are 250,000 to 300,000 clones, around 91% of which are singletons. The chain joins TRBV10-3 to TRBJ2-3; D is perhaps TRBD1 (6 bases). This receptor was taken from an older woman with COVID-19, enrolled during active disease. Sequencing was performed on peripheral blood. CDR3 residues: CAISNPTGFRADTQYF. The CDR3 DNA follows: TGTGCCATCAGTAACCCGACAGGTTTTCGAGCGGATACGCAGTATTTT.